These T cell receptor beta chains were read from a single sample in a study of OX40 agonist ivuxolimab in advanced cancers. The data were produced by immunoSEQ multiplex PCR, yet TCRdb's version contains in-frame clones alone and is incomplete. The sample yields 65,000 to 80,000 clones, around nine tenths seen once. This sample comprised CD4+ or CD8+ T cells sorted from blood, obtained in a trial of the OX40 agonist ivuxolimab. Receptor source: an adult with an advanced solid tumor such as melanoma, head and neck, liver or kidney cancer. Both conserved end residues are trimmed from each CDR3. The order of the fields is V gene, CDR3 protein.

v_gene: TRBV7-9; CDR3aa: ASSFKTGANTGELF
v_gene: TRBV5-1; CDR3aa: ASSSRPKDRRFNTEAF
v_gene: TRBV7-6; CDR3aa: ASSSHPGGDGYT
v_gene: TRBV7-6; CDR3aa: ASSLSSGNTDTQY
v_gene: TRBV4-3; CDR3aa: ASSHGSSYNEQF
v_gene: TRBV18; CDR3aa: ASSPGMAGANVLT
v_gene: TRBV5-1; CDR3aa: ASSVRDGGSGNTIY
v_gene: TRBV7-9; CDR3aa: ASSLAGGGLGWNEQF
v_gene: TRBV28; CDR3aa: ASLGPSGNTIY
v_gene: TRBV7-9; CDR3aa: ASSLWDRATQY
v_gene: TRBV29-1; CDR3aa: SVETYTTGGAETQY
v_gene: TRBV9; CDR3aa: ASSVDGRETQY
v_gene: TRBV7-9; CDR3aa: ASSLAIGGETQY
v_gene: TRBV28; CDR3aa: ASKLDNEQF
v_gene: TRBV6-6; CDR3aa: ASSRSLDGSGEKLF
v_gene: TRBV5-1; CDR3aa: ASSLGQLRTLRDTNEQF
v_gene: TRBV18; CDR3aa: ASSWTIQGSGELF
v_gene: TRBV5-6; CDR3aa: ASSLARGTGNTIY
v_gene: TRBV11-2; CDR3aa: ASRPITGGLNTGELF
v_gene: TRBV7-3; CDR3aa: ASSLTPQGREKLF
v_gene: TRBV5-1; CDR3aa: ASSLPGTGGAYEQY
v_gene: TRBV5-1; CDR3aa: ASSSTGGNYGYT
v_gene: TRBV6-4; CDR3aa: ASSVEREYGELF
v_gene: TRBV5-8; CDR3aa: ASSGDVYEQY
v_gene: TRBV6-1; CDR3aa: ASSEYPSGSKENIQY
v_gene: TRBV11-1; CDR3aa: ASSTLRARTSGSREQF
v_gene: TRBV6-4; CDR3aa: ASNRARDAYNEQF
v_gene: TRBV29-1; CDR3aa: STKWPANNEQF
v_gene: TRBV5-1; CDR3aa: ASSLALAGRVATGELF
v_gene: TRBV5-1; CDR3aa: ASSFQGALDTQY